What follows are 3 T cell receptor beta chains derived from one specimen sequenced in a study of CD8+CD57+ T cells in acquired aplastic anemia. Points from the study as a whole: CD8+CD57+ cells from patients were less diverse than total CD4+ and CD8+ pools.

Genomic DNA was employed as the template in profiling TCR beta VDJ and CDR3. TCRdb fed the reads into MiXCR, producing one record per CDR3 protein. The sample lists about 21,000 distinct CDR3 sequences; 40% were seen once. An expansion of CD8+CD57+ cells by flow cytometry had been shown in patients chosen for sequencing. No antigen has been assigned to these receptors. The sequenced sample consisted of CD8+CD57+ T cells sorted from PBMCs. The subset here: bead-enriched CD8+CD57+ effector memory T cells from SAA patients. Every receptor here comes from a human donor with aplastic anemia.

The chain joins TRBV7-2 to TRBJ2-1; 15 bases agree with TRBD2. The CDR3 loop spans 17 amino acids. In germline, CDR1 is SGHTA, CDR2 FQGNSA. Germline trimming cut 2 bases from V and 5 bases from J; bases unmatched to any gene: 4. The DNA of the CDR3 is TGTGCCAGCAGCTTAAGTCGGACTAGCGGGGGGGACAATGAGCAGTTCTTC. This sequence encodes CASSLSRTSGGDNEQFF.

This chain connects TRBV24-1 to TRBJ1-2, with 10 positions matching TRBD1. V trimming: 4 bases; J trimming: 5 bases; junction bases outside the gene matches: 0. Germline V gene lookup returns CDR1 KGHDR and CDR2 SFDVKD. There are 13 residues in the CDR3. The CDR3 is CATSEGQGYGYTF. CDR3 DNA sequence: TGTGCCACCAGTGAGGGACAGGGGTATGGCTACACCTTC.

This clonotype occurred many times. In DNA form, the CDR3 reads TGTGCCAGCAGCCTACAGGGGTATAGCAATCAGCCCCAGCATTTT. Translation gives CASSLQGYSNQPQHF. The rearrangement joins TRBV5-8 to TRBJ1-5, with TRBD1 matching over 7 bases. From germline, CDR1 is SGHTS and CDR2 YDEGEE. J lost 0 bases, V lost 4 bases, and 4 bases had no gene match. This CDR3 is 15 amino acids long.